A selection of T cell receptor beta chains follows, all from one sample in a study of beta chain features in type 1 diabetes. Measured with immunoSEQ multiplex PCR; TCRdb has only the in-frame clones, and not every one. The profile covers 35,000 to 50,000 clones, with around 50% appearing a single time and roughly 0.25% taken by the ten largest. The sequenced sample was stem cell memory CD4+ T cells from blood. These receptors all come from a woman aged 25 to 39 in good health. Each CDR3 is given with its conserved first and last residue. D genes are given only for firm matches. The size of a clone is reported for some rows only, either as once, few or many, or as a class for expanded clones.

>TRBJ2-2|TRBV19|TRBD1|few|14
CASRAGGRTGELFF
TGTGCCAGTAGGGCAGGGGGCAGGACCGGGGAGCTGTTTTTT
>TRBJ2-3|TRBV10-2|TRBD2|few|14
CASRSTSGTDTQYF
TGCGCCAGCAGATCTACTAGCGGGACAGATACGCAGTATTTT
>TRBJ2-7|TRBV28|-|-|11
CASTTARQVYF
TGTGCCAGCACGACAGCCCGTCAAGTGTACTTC
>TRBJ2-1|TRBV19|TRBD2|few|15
CASSRLAGEWNEQFF
TGTGCCAGTAGTAGGCTAGCGGGAGAGTGGAATGAGCAGTTCTTC
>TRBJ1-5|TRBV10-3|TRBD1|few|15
CAISALGTGDQPQHF
TGTGCCATCAGTGCCCTGGGGACAGGGGACCAGCCCCAGCATTTT
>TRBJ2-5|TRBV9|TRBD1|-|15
CASSTQGAGEETQYF
TGTGCCAGCAGCACCCAGGGGGCAGGGGAAGAGACCCAGTACTTC
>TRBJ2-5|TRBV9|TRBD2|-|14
CASSSPSGQETQYF
TGTGCCAGCAGCTCCCCTAGCGGCCAAGAGACCCAGTACTTC
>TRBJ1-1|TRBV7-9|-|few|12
CASSRGWGGAFF
TGTGCCAGCAGCAGGGGTTGGGGTGGAGCTTTCTTT
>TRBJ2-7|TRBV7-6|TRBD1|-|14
CASSWGQGTYEQYF
TGTGCCAGCAGCTGGGGACAGGGAACCTACGAGCAGTACTTC
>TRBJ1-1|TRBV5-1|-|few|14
CASSNVDRQTEAFF
TGCGCCAGCAGCAATGTTGACAGGCAGACTGAAGCTTTCTTT
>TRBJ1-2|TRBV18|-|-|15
CASSPPSRSDGGYTF
TGTGCCAGCTCACCTCCCTCACGGAGCGACGGTGGCTACACCTTC
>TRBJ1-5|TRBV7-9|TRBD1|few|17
CASSLGTGGAGNQPQHF
TGTGCCAGCAGCCTCGGGACAGGGGGCGCCGGGAATCAGCCCCAGCATTTT
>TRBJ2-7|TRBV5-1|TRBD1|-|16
CASSLASGTGSYEQYF
TGCGCCAGCAGCTTGGCGTCCGGGACAGGGAGCTACGAGCAGTACTTC
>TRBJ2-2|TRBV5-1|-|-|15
CASSLVSGSTGELFF
TGCGCCAGCAGCTTGGTTTCGGGGAGCACCGGGGAGCTGTTTTTT
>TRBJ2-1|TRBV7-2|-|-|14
CASSSAGGNNEQFF
TGTGCCAGCAGCTCCGCGGGCGGAAACAATGAGCAGTTCTTC
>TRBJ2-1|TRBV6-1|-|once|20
CASRELPGVLGGSIRNEQFF
TGTGCCAGCAGGGAACTACCAGGGGTTTTGGGCGGGAGTATCCGCAATGAGCAGTTCTTC
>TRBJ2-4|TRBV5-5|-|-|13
CASSLFEGNIQYF
TGTGCCAGCAGCTTGTTTGAGGGAAACATTCAGTACTTC
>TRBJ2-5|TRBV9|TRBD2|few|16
CASSSSRTGGQETQYF
TGTGCCAGCAGCTCCTCTAGGACGGGAGGGCAAGAGACCCAGTACTTC
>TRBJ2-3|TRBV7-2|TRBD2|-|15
CASSLVGLGTDTQYF
TGTGCCAGCAGCTTAGTGGGACTAGGTACAGATACGCAGTATTTT
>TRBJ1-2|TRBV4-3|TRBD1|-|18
CASSRGFPGQGSNYGYTF
TGCGCCAGCAGCCGAGGGTTCCCGGGACAGGGGTCTAACTATGGCTACACCTTC
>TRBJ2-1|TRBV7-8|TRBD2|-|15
CASSSAGGRREEQFF
TGTGCCAGCAGCTCCGCCGGCGGGAGGAGGGAGGAGCAGTTCTTC
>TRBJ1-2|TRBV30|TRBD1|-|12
CALQGANYGYTF
TGTGCCCTACAGGGGGCTAACTATGGCTACACCTTC
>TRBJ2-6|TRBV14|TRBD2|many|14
CASGRGSGANVLTF
TGTGCCAGCGGGAGGGGATCTGGGGCCAACGTCCTGACTTTC
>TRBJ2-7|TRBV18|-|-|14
CASSPEDSSYEQYF
TGTGCCAGCTCACCAGAAGACAGCTCCTACGAGCAGTACTTC
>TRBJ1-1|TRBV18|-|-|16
CASSQDRGSGNTEAFF
TGTGCCAGCTCCCAGGACCGGGGTTCAGGAAACACTGAAGCTTTCTTT
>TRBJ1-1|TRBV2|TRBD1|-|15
CASKRVQGGDTEAFF
TGTGCCAGCAAAAGGGTACAGGGGGGGGACACTGAAGCTTTCTTT
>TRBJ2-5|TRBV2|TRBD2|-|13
CASSARGGETQYF
TGTGCCAGCAGCGCCCGGGGGGGGGAGACCCAGTACTTC
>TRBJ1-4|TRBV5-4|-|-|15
CASSLGGQEAEKLFF
TGTGCCAGCAGCTTGGGCGGACAAGAGGCGGAAAAACTGTTTTTT
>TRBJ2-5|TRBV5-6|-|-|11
CASSLRETQYF
TGTGCCAGCAGCCTCAGAGAGACCCAGTACTTC
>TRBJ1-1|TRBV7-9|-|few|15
CASSLGTGTNTEAFF
TGTGCCAGCAGCTTAGGCACAGGGACCAACACTGAAGCTTTCTTT
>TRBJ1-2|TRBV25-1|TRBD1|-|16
CASSEAGTGSNYGYTF
TGTGCCAGCAGTGAAGCGGGGACAGGTTCCAACTATGGCTACACCTTC
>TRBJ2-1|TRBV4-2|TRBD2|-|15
CASSQGTSGSVEQFF
TGTGCCAGCAGCCAAGGGACTAGCGGGAGTGTGGAGCAGTTCTTC
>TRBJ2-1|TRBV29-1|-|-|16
CSVEVDSPSSYNEQFF
TGCAGCGTTGAAGTTGACAGTCCGAGCTCCTACAATGAGCAGTTCTTC
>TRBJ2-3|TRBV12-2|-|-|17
CASRLKPQREAGDTQYF
TGTGCAAGTCGCTTAAAACCCCAGCGGGAGGCGGGGGATACGCAGTATTTT
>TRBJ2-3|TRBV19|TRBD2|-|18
CASSFETSGRSGADTQYF
TGTGCCAGTAGTTTCGAGACTAGCGGGAGGAGCGGCGCAGATACGCAGTATTTT
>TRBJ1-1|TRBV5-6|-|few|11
CASSLNTEAFF
TGTGCCAGTTCGTTGAACACTGAAGCTTTCTTT
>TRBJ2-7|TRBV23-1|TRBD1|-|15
CASRMPGQRSPEQYF
TGCGCCAGCAGAATGCCGGGACAGCGATCGCCCGAGCAGTACTTC
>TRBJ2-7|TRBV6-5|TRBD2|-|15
CASRPPVGGIHEQYF
TGTGCCAGCAGGCCCCCGGTGGGGGGGATCCACGAGCAGTACTTC
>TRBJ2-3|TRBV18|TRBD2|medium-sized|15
CASSPLAELGDTQYF
TGTGCCAGCTCACCCCTAGCGGAACTGGGAGATACGCAGTATTTT
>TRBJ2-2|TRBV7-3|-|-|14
CASSRQSNTGELFF
TGTGCCAGCAGCCGACAGAGTAACACCGGGGAGCTGTTTTTT
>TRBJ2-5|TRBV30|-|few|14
CAWSVAQFQETQYF
TGTGCCTGGAGTGTCGCTCAGTTTCAAGAGACCCAGTACTTC
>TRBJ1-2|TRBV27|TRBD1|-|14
CASSKGQAPVGYTF
TGTGCCAGCAGTAAGGGACAGGCACCCGTAGGCTACACCTTC
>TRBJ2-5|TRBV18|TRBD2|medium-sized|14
CASSPTSGQETQYF
TGTGCCAGCTCACCGACTAGCGGGCAAGAGACCCAGTACTTC
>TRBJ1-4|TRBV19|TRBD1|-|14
CASSITGDDEKLFF
TGTGCCAGTAGTATTACAGGGGACGATGAAAAACTGTTTTTT